Listed here is a single TCR beta chain. These data belong to a study of early T cells in non-severe SARS-CoV-2 infection. TCRdb re-called the 5' RACE reads with MiXCR, one entry per CDR3 protein. Among over 55,000 distinct CDR3 sequences listed, less than 10% were seen once. The CDR3 is 13 amino acids. V was trimmed by 3 bases and J by 1 base, leaving 6 bases between them. In germline, CDR1 is SGHTA, CDR2 FQGNSA. The material sequenced was whole blood. This clonotype was sampled from an adult who was a healthcare worker with PCR-confirmed SARS-CoV-2 infection or an uninfected control (not recorded which). This rearrangement joins TRBV7-2 to TRBJ1-1; no definite D call. Here the CDR3 DNA reads TGTGCCAGCAGCTTGATAGCGAACACTGAAGCTTTCTTT. Translated, it gives CASSLIANTEAFF.